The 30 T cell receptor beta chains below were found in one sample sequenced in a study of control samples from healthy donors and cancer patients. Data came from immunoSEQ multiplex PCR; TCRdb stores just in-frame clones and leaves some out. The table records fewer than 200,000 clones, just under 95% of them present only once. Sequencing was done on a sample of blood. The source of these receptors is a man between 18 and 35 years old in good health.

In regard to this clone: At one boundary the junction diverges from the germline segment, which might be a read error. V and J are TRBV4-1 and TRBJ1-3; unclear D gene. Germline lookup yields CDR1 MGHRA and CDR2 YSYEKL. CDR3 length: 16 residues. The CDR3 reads CASTQREVLAGNTIYF. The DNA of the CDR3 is TGCGCCAGCACCCAAAGGGAAGTATTGGCTGGAAACACCATATATTTT.

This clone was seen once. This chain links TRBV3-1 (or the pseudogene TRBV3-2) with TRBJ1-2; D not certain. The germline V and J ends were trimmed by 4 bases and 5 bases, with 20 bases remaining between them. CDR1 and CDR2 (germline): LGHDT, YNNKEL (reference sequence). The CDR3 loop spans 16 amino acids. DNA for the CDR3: TGTGCCAGCAGCCCCGGGCGAGCGGGCGGCAGGTATGGCTACACCTTC. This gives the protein CASSPGRAGGRYGYTF.

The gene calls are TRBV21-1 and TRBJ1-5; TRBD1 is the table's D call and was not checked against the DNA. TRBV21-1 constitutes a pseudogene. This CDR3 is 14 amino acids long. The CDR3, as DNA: TGTGCCAGCAGCAACAGGGGACGTCATCAGCCCCAGCATTTT. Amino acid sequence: CASSNRGRHQPQHF.

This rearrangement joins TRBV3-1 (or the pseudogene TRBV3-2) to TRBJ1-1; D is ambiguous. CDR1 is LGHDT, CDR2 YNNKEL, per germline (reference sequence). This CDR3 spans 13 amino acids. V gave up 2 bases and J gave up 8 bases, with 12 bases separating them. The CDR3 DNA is TGTGCCAGCAGCCAATCCGGATCGTTGGAAGCTTTCTTT. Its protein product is CASSQSGSLEAFF.

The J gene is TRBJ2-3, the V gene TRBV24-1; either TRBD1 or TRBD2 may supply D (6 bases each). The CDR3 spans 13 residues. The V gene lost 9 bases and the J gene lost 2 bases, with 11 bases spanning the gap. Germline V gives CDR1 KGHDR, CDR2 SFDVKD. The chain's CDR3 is CATGGDNTDTQYF. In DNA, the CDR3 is TGTGCCACCGGAGGGGACAACACAGATACGCAGTATTTT.

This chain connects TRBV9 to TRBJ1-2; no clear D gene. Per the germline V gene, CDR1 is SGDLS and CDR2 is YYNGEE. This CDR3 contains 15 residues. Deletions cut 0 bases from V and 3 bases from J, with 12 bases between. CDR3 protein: CASSVGASSDYGYTF. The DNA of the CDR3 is TGTGCCAGCAGCGTAGGAGCTTCCTCGGACTATGGCTACACCTTC.

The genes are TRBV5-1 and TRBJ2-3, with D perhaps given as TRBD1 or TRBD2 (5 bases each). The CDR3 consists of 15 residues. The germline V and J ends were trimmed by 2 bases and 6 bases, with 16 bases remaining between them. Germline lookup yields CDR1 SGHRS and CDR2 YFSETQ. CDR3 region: CASSFTGTGPDTQYF. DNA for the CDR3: TGCGCCAGCAGCTTTACCGGGACGGGTCCGGATACGCAGTATTTT.

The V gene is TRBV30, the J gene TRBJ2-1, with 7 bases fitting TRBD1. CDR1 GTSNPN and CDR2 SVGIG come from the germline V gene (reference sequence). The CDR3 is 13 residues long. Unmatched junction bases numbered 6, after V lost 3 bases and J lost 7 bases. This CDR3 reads CAWRLNRGNEQFF. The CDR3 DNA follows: TGTGCCTGGAGGCTTAACAGGGGAAATGAGCAGTTCTTC.

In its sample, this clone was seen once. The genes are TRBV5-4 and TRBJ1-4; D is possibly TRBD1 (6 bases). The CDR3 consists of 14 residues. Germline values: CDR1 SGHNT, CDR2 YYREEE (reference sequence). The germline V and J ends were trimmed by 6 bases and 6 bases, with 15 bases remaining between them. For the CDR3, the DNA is TGTGCCAGCACCCGGGGGGCAGGGGATGAAAAACTGTTTTTT. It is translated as CASTRGAGDEKLFF. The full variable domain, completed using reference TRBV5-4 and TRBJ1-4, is ETGVTQSPTHLIKTRGQQVTLRCSSQSGHNTVSWYQQALGQGPQFIFQYYREEENGRGNFPPRFSGLQFPNYSSELNVNALELDDSALYLCASTRGAGDEKLFFGSGTQLSVL.

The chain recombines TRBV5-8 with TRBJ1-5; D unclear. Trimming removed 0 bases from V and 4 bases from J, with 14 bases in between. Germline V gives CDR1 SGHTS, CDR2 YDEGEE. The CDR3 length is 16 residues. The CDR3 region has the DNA TGTGCCAGCAGCTTGGTGCGCGGACTTACGAATCAGCCCCAGCATTTT. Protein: CASSLVRGLTNQPQHF.

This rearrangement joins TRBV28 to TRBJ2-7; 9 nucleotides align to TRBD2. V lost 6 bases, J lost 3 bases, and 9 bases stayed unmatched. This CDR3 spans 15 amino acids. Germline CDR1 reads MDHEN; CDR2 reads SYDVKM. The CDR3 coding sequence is TGTGCCAGCAGCATTGGGCGGGGGGGACGCTACGAGCAGTACTTC. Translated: CASSIGRGGRYEQYF.

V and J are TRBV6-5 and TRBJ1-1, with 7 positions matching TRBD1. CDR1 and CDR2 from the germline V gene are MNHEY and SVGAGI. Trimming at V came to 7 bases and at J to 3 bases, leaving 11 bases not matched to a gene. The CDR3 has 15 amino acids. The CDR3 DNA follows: TGTGCCAGCACCCCGAGAGGGGGCTTAGACACTGAAGCTTTCTTT. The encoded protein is CASTPRGGLDTEAFF.

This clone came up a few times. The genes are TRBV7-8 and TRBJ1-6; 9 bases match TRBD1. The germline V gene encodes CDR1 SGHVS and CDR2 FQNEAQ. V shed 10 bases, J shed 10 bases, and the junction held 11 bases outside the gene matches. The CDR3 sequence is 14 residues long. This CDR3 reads CATEITGGGSPLHF. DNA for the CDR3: TGTGCCACTGAGATCACAGGGGGCGGATCACCCCTCCACTTT.

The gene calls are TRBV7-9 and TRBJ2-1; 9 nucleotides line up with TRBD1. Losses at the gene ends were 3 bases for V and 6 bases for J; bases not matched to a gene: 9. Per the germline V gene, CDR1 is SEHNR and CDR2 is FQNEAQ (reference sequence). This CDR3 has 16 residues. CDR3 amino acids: CASSLAYRGHGNEQFF. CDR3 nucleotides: TGTGCCAGCAGCTTGGCTTACAGGGGGCACGGCAATGAGCAGTTCTTC.

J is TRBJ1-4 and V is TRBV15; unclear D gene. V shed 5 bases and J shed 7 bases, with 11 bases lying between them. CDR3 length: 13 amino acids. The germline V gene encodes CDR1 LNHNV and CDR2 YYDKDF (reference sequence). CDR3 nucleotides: TGTGCCACCAGCGCCCGGATGAGTGAAAAACTGTTTTTT. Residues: CATSARMSEKLFF.

The CDR3 bases are TGCACCGAACCGCCTTTCCACGGGGGAAGGAACACTGAAGCTTTCTTT. This codes for CTEPPFHGGRNTEAFF. The chain combines TRBV1 with TRBJ1-1. TRBV1 is flagged as a pseudogene. The CDR3 runs 16 residues.

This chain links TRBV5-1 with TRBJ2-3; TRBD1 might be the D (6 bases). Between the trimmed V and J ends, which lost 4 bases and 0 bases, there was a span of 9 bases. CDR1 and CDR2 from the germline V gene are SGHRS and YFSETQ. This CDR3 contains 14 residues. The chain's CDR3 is CASSPDRSTDTQYF. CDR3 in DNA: TGCGCCAGCAGCCCGGACAGAAGCACAGATACGCAGTATTTT.

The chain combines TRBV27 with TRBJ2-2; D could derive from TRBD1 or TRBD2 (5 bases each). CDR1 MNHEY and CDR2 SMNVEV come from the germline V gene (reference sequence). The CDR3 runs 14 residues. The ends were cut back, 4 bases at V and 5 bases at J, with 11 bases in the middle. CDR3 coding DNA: TGTGCCAGCAGTTCCATTGAGGGGACCGGGGAGCTGTTTTTT. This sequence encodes CASSSIEGTGELFF.

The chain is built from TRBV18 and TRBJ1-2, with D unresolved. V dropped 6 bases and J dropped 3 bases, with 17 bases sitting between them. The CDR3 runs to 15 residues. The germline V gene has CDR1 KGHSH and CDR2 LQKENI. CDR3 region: CASSETAQLYYGYTF. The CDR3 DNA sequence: TGTGCCAGCTCCGAAACAGCGCAACTATACTATGGCTACACCTTC.

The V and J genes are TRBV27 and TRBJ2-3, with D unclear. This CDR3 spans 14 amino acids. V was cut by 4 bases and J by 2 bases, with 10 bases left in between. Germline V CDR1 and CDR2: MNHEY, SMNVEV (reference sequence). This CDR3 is CASSSLGITDTQYF. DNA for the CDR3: TGTGCCAGCAGTTCTCTAGGAATCACAGATACGCAGTATTTT.

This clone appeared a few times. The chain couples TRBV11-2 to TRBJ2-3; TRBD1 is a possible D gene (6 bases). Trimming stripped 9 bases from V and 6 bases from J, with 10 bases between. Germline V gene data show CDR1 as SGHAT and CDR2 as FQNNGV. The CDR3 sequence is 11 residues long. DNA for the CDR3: TGTGCCAGTTCTCAGGGGGATACGCAGTATTTT. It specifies CASSQGDTQYF.

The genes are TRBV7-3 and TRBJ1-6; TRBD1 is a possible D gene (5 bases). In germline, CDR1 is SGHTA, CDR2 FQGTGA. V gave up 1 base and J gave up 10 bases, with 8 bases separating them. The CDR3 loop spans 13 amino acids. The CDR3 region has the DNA TGTGCCAGCAGCTTAAACCGGGGGTCACCCCTCCACTTT. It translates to CASSLNRGSPLHF. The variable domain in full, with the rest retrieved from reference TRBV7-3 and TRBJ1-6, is GAGVSQTPSNKVTEKGKYVELRCDPISGHTALYWYRQSLGQGPEFLIYFQGTGAADDSGLPNDRFFAVRPEGSVSTLKIQRTERGDSAVYLCASSLNRGSPLHFGNGTRLTVT.

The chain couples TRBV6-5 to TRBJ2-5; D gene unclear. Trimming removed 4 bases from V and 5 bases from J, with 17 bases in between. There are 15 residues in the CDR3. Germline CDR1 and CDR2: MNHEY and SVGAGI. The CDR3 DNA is TGTGCCAGCAGTTCGGTGACGGCGCGCCCCGAGACCCAGTACTTC. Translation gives CASSSVTARPETQYF.

The CDR3 spells CASSQNRGAFYGYTF. The CDR3 DNA sequence: TGTGCCAGCAGCCAAAACAGGGGCGCTTTCTATGGCTACACCTTC. This chain joins TRBV11-2 and TRBJ1-2; 7 nucleotides agree with TRBD1. Trimming took 5 bases from V and 4 from J; bases not matched to a gene: 10. Germline lookup yields CDR1 SGHAT and CDR2 FQNNGV. CDR3 length equals 15 residues.

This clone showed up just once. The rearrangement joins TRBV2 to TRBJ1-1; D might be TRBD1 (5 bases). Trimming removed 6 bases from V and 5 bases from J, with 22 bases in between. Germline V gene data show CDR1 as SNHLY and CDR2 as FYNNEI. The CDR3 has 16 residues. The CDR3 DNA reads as TGTGCCAGCAGGGACATGAGAGGGATCCTGAGGACTGAAGCTTTCTTT. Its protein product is CASRDMRGILRTEAFF. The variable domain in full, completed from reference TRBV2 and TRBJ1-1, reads EPEVTQTPSHQVTQMGQEVILRCVPISNHLYFYWYRQILGQKVEFLVSFYNNEISEKSEIFDDQFSVERPDGSNFTLKIRSTKLEDSAMYFCASRDMRGILRTEAFFGQGTRLTVV.

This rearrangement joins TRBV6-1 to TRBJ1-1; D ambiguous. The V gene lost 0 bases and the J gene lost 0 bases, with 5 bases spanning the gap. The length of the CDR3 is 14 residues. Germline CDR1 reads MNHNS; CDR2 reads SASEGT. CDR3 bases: TGTGCCAGCAGTGAAGCAGGACTGAACACTGAAGCTTTCTTT. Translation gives CASSEAGLNTEAFF.

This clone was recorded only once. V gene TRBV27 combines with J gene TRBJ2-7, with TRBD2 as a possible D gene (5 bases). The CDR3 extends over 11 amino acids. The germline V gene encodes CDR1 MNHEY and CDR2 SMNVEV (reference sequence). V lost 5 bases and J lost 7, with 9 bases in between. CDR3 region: CASSNGREQYF. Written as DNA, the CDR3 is TGTGCCAGCAGTAATGGGAGAGAGCAGTACTTC.

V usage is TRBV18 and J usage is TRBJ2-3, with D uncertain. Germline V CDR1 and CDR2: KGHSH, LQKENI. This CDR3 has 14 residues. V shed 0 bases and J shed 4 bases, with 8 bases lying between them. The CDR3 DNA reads TGTGCCAGCTCACCACCGGAACGGGCAGATACGCAGTATTTT. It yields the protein CASSPPERADTQYF. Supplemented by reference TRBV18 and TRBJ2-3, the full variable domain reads NAGVMQNPRHLVRRRGQEARLRCSPMKGHSHVYWYRQLPEEGLKFMVYLQKENIIDESGMPKERFSAEFPKEGPSILRIQQVVRGDSAAYFCASSPPERADTQYFGPGTRLTVL.

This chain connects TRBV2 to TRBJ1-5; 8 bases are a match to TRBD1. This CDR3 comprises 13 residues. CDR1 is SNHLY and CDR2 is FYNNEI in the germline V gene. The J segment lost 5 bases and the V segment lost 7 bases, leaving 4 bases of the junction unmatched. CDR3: CASTGQGDQPQHF. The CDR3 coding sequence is TGTGCCAGCACCGGACAGGGTGATCAGCCCCAGCATTTT.

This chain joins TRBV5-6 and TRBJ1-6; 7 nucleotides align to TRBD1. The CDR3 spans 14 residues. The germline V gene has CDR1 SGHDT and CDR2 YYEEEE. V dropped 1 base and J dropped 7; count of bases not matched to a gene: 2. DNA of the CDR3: TGTGCCAGCAGCTTGCAACAGGGGAATTCACCCCTCCACTTT. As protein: CASSLQQGNSPLHF.